This T cell receptor beta chain originates from a study of cytomegalovirus exposure and HLA in healthy donors. Turning to the study itself: An earlier analysis identified 117 million unique TCR beta sequences in about 180 million T cells.

Remarks on this clone: The antigen remains unidentified.

Primers for the PCR totalled 60 Vbeta and 13 Jbeta. Sequencing was performed with immunoSEQ multiplex PCR; in TCRdb, only in-frame clones are kept and a portion is missing. Its listing shows 100,000 to 150,000 clones. The germline gives CDR1 MNHNS, CDR2 SASEGT. The CDR3 consists of 11 residues. Study-wide results and caveats: Available immune exposure information was restricted to CMV serostatus only.

This receptor was obtained from a woman between 40 and 50 years old in good health and CMV-seronegative. The sequenced material came from PBMCs. V gene TRBV6-1 combines with J gene TRBJ2-5; D uncertain. The DNA matches TRBJ2-7 better at its end, which makes the J call doubtful. CDR3 sequence: CALSGIYEQYF. CDR3 DNA sequence: TGTGCCTTATCAGGCATCTACGAGCAGTACTTC.